This TCR beta chain was identified during a study of CD8 T cells in ankylosing spondylitis. Study results and limitations: There was a TCR beta motif, made of fewer than 10 highly homologous variants, that appeared characteristic of ankylosing spondylitis blood. Clones linked with disease were CD8+ and fairly uncommon in the peripheral blood. In reactive arthritis synovial fluid and blood, some motif variants had been reported before.

Germline loops: CDR1 SNHLY, CDR2 FYNNEI. With 7 bases removed from V and 1 base from J, the gap between germline ends came to 13 bases. This CDR3 has 14 residues. Generation of TCR beta libraries employed quantitative 5'-RACE incorporating molecular barcodes. Each CDR3 protein is one row after TCRdb ran MiXCR on the 5' RACE reads. The data hold roughly 670,000 distinct CDR3 sequences, with about 20% observed a single time. Details on this clonotype: The antigen is unknown.

The TCR originated in a male donor with ankylosing spondylitis. The sequenced sample was blood, either unsorted or a sorted T cell fraction (not recorded which). The chain links TRBV2 to TRBJ1-1, with D unclear. The CDR3, as DNA: TGTGCCAGCATTAACCGGGGAGCGAACACTGAAGCTTTCTTT. Its translation: CASINRGANTEAFF.